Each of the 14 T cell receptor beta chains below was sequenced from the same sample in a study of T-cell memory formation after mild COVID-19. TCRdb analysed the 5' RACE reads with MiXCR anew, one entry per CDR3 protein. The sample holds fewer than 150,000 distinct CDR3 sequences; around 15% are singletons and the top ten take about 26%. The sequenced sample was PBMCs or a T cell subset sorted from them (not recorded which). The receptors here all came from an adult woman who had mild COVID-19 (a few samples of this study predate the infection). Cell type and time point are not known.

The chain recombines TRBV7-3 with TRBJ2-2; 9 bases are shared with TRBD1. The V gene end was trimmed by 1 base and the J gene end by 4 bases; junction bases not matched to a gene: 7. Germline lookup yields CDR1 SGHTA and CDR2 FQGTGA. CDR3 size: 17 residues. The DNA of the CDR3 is TGTGCCAGCAGCTTAAGTCAGTGGACAGGGGCCACCGGGGAGCTGTTTTTT. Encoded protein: CASSLSQWTGATGELFF.

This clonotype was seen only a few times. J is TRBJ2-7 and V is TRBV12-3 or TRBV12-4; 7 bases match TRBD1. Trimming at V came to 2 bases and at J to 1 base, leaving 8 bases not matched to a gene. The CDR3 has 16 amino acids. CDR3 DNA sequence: TGTGCCAGCAGTTTATACCCCCCGGGACAGTCCTACGAGCAGTACTTC. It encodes CASSLYPPGQSYEQYF.

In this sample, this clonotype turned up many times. The DNA of the CDR3 is TGTGCCAGCAGCTTAAGGGACAGAGAGCCTTACTATGGCTACACCTTC. It encodes CASSLRDREPYYGYTF. The chain carries TRBV7-9 and TRBJ1-2; 7 bases map to TRBD1. The ends lost 2 bases at V and 3 bases at J; junction bases unmatched: 9. Germline assignment: CDR1 SEHNR and CDR2 FQNEAQ (reference sequence). This CDR3 region has 16 residues.

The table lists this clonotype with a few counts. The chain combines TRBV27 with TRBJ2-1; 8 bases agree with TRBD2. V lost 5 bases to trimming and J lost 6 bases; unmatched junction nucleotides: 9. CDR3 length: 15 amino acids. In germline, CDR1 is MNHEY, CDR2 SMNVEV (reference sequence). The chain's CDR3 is CASSLSGGPANEQFF. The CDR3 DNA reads TGTGCCAGCAGTCTAAGCGGGGGCCCAGCCAATGAGCAGTTCTTC.

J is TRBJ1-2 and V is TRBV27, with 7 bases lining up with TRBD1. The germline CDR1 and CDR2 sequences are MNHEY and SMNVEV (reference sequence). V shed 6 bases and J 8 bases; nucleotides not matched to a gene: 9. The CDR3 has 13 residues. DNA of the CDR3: TGTGCCAGCAGCTCCGGGGGGACAGAAGGCTACACCTTC. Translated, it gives CASSSGGTEGYTF.

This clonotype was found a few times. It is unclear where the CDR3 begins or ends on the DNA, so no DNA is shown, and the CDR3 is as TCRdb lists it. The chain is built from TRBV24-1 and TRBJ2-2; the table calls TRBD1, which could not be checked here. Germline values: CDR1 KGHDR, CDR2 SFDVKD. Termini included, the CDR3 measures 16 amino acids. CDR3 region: CATSDLRTGTPGSCFF.

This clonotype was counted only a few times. The CDR3 nucleotides are TGCAGTGCTGTGGCTAGCGGGAGGGAATACAATGAGCAGTTCTTC. Translated, it gives CSAVASGREYNEQFF. The chain joins TRBV20-1 to TRBJ2-1, with TRBD2 identical over 12 bases. CDR1 DFQATT and CDR2 SNEGSKA come from the germline V gene (reference sequence). Losses at the gene ends were 5 bases for V and 4 bases for J; bases not matched to a gene: 6. The CDR3 consists of 15 residues.

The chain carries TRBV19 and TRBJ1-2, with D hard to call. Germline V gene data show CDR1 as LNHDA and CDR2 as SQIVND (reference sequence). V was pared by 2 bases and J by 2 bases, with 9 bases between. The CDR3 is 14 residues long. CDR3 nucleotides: TGTGCCAGTAGTATAACTCTCCGGAACTATGGCTACACCTTC. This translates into CASSITLRNYGYTF.

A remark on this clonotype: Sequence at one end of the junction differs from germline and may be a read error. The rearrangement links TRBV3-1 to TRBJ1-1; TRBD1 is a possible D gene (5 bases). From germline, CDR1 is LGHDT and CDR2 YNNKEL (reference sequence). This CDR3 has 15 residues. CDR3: CVSSQGGQLNTEAFF. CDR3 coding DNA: TGTGTCAGCAGCCAAGGCGGACAATTGAACACTGAAGCTTTCTTT.

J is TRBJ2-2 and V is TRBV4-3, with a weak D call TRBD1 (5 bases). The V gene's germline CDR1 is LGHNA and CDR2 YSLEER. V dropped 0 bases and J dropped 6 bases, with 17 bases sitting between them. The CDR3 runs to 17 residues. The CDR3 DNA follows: TGCGCCAGCAGCCAAGAAATTCGGGCATGGGGCCCCGGGGAGCTGTTTTTT. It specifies CASSQEIRAWGPGELFF.

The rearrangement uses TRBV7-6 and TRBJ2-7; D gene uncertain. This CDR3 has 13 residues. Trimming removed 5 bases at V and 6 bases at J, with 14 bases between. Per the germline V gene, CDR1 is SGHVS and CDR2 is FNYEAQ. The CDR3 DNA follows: TGTGCCAGCAGCCCTTTGGGCCTTAGCGAGCAGTACTTC. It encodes CASSPLGLSEQYF.

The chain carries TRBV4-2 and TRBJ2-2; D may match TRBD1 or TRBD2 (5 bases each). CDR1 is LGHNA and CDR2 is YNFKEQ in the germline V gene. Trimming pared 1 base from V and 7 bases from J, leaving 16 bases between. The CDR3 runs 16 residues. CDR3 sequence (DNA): TGTGCCAGCAGCCAAGTGCTATCCGGGGCTCACGGGGAGCTGTTTTTT. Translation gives CASSQVLSGAHGELFF.

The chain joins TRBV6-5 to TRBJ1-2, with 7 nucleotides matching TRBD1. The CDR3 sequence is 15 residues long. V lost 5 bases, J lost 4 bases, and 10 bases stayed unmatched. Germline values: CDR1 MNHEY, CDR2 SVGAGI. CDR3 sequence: CASSITRQGPYGYTF. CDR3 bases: TGTGCCAGCAGTATAACACGACAGGGACCCTATGGCTACACCTTC.

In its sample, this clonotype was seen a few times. CDR3 DNA sequence: TGTGCCAGCAGCTTATCCCCGGGGCTGAACACTGAAGCTTTCTTT. It translates to CASSLSPGLNTEAFF. The chain couples TRBV7-6 to TRBJ1-1, with D perhaps TRBD1 (5 bases). The V end was cut by 2 bases, the J end by 0 bases, with 10 bases between. Germline loops: CDR1 SGHVS, CDR2 FNYEAQ. This CDR3 is 15 amino acids long.